The 24 T cell receptor beta chains below come from one sample, sequenced in a study of T-cell reconstitution after alpha-beta-depleted transplantation in children. Study conclusions and caveats: Among T cells one year after transplant, newly produced cells accounted for most counts and diversity.

These TCRs' antigens remain unknown. Unique molecular identifiers tagged the TCRbeta library. Each CDR3 protein is one row after TCRdb ran MiXCR on the PCR reads. This sample has some 300,000 distinct CDR3 sequences, with less than 9.5% found just once. This material consisted of peripheral blood, taken 360 days after TCRalphabeta/CD19-depleted stem cell transplant. The source is a female patient aged 2-9 years who had a stem cell transplant for Fanconi anemia, so the T cells may come from the graft donor.

The V call is TRBV3-1, the J call TRBJ2-1; tentative D call: TRBD2 (5 bases). Trimming left V 3 bases short and J 10 bases short, with 10 bases between. The V gene's germline CDR1 is LGHDT and CDR2 YNNKEL (reference sequence). There are 12 residues in the CDR3. The CDR3 spells CASSHSTNEQFF. CDR3 nucleotide sequence: TGTGCCAGCAGCCATTCGACTAACGAGCAGTTCTTC.

This clonotype was recorded a few times. This chain's CDR3 is CASSRRTASLYEQYF. In DNA, the CDR3 is TGTGCCAGCAGCCGGCGGACAGCGAGCCTCTACGAGCAGTACTTC. The V gene is TRBV5-6, the J gene TRBJ2-7; D perhaps matches TRBD1 (6 bases). V was clipped by 4 bases and J by 3 bases, with 17 bases between them. The CDR3 has 15 residues. The germline V gene encodes CDR1 SGHDT and CDR2 YYEEEE.

The chain recombines TRBV7-3 with TRBJ2-1; 7 bases match TRBD1. The J segment lost 3 bases and the V segment lost 4 bases, leaving 6 bases of the junction unmatched. Germline CDR1 is SGHTA and CDR2 is FQGTGA. This CDR3 has 15 residues. The DNA for the CDR3 is TGTGCCAGCAGCTCTGGGACAGCCAACTACAATGAGCAGTTCTTC. It codes for CASSSGTANYNEQFF.

This clonotype turned up a few times. The chain recombines TRBV4-3 with TRBJ1-5; tentative D call: TRBD1 (6 bases). V gave up 5 bases and J gave up 5 bases, with 13 bases separating them. This CDR3 is 14 amino acids long. Germline CDR1 reads LGHNA; CDR2 reads YSLEER. The CDR3 sequence: CASSSRQADQPQHF. DNA of the CDR3: TGCGCCAGCAGCTCACGACAGGCTGATCAGCCCCAGCATTTT.

This clonotype was detected many times. The chain combines TRBV27 with TRBJ2-1; 9 bases are shared with TRBD2. Germline CDR1 MNHEY, CDR2 SMNVEV (reference sequence). The CDR3 loop spans 13 amino acids. V gave up 11 bases and J gave up 5 bases; unmatched junction bases: 7. CDR3 DNA sequence: TGTGCCTCCGGGCTAGCGGGAAACAATGAGCAGTTCTTC. Protein sequence: CASGLAGNNEQFF.

V and J are TRBV20-1 and TRBJ1-6, with D perhaps TRBD1 (5 bases). V was pared by 4 bases and J by 7 bases, with 11 bases between. The CDR3 consists of 13 residues. Germline V gene data show CDR1 as DFQATT and CDR2 as SNEGSKA (reference sequence). The DNA for the CDR3 is TGCAGTGCTATTTCCGGGGGGAATTCACCCCTCCACTTT. It encodes CSAISGGNSPLHF.

In its sample, this clonotype was seen many times. The chain is built from TRBV27 and TRBJ2-1, with 8 bases matching TRBD2. Germline V gene lookup returns CDR1 MNHEY and CDR2 SMNVEV (reference sequence). CDR3 size: 17 residues. V was pared by 3 bases and J by 2 bases, with 9 bases of the junction left unmatched. CDR3 DNA: TGTGCCAGCAGTTTTACCCCCCCGGGGGGGACCTACAATGAGCAGTTCTTC. This encodes CASSFTPPGGTYNEQFF.

This clonotype was counted ten times or more. CDR3 DNA sequence: TGTGCCATCATTGCGGGGCAAGGCGCGGGCGAGCAGTACTTC. It codes for CAIIAGQGAGEQYF. The J gene is TRBJ2-7, the V gene TRBV10-3, with D possibly TRBD2 on 6 matching bases. The V end was cut by 7 bases, the J end by 6 bases, with 19 bases between. CDR3 length: 14 amino acids. Germline V CDR1 and CDR2: ENHRY, SYGVKD.

The chain employs TRBV19 and TRBJ1-1, with D perhaps matching TRBD1 (6 bases). Trimming cost V 3 bases and J 5 bases, with 16 bases left between them. Looked up from germline, CDR1 is LNHDA and CDR2 is SQIVND (reference sequence). This CDR3 contains 15 residues. CDR3 bases: TGTGCCAGTAGTATCCCCGGGGGGCGCGAGACTGAAGCTTTCTTT. Translated, it gives CASSIPGGRETEAFF. The whole variable domain, filled in from reference TRBV19 and TRBJ1-1, reads DGGITQSPKYLFRKEGQNVTLSCEQNLNHDAMYWYRQDPGQGLRLIYYSQIVNDFQKGDIAEGYSVSREKKESFPLTVTSAQKNPTAFYLCASSIPGGRETEAFFGQGTRLTVV.

In this sample, this clonotype turned up many times. The CDR3 protein is CATSTDPVRGATDTQYF. CDR3 DNA sequence: TGTGCCACCAGCACAGACCCCGTCAGGGGGGCGACAGATACGCAGTATTTT. The J gene is TRBJ2-3, the V gene TRBV15; maybe TRBD1 (7 bases). Per germline, CDR1 LNHNV and CDR2 YYDKDF (reference sequence). This CDR3 has 17 amino acids. V was cut by 4 bases and J by 3 bases, with 20 bases left in between.

This clonotype showed up many times. V gene TRBV5-1 combines with J gene TRBJ2-7, with D hard to call. V shed 0 bases and J shed 4 bases, with 8 bases lying between them. CDR1 and CDR2 from the germline V gene are SGHRS and YFSETQ. The length of the CDR3 is 13 residues. CDR3 coding DNA: TGCGCCAGCAGCTTGGAACGCGTTTACGAGCAGTACTTC. This sequence encodes CASSLERVYEQYF.

This clonotype was seen ten or more times. The rearrangement joins TRBV20-1 to TRBJ1-2; D call uncertain. CDR3 size: 14 residues. Trimming removed 2 bases at V and 1 base at J, with 11 bases between. Germline CDR1 and CDR2: DFQATT and SNEGSKA (reference sequence). The CDR3 nucleotides read TGCAGTGCTAGACTTCCAACCCTTAACTATGGCTACACCTTC. It codes for CSARLPTLNYGYTF.

The table lists this clonotype with many counts. The chain links TRBV4-3 to TRBJ2-1, with 7 bases matching TRBD1. The CDR3 is made up of 15 amino acids. V dropped 2 bases and J dropped 2; count of bases not matched to a gene: 3. Germline-derived CDR1 and CDR2 are LGHNA and YSLEER. CDR3 in DNA: TGCGCCAGCAGCCAACTCGGGACAGCCTACAATGAGCAGTTCTTC. Amino acid sequence: CASSQLGTAYNEQFF.

The sample holds a few counts of this clonotype. DNA for the CDR3: TGTGCCAGTAGTATACCTTGGACAGGGGCCCCCTACAATGAGCAGTTCTTC. As protein: CASSIPWTGAPYNEQFF. V is TRBV19 and J is TRBJ2-1; 9 bases fit TRBD1. V gave up 2 bases and J gave up 2 bases; unmatched junction bases: 7. CDR3 size: 17 residues. Per germline, CDR1 LNHDA and CDR2 SQIVND (reference sequence).

In its sample, this clonotype was seen many times. This chain links TRBV7-2 with TRBJ2-3; no clear D gene. Germline values: CDR1 SGHTA, CDR2 FQGNSA. Trimming removed 3 bases at V and 5 bases at J, with 9 bases between. The CDR3 spans 13 residues. CDR3: CASSLSPRDTQYF. In DNA, the CDR3 is TGTGCCAGCAGCTTGTCACCCCGAGATACGCAGTATTTT.

The chain combines TRBV6-2 or TRBV6-3 with TRBJ2-1, with 7 nucleotides matching TRBD1. Germline values: CDR1 MNHEY, CDR2 SVGEGT. The CDR3 contains 16 residues. V shed 2 bases, J shed 2 bases, and the junction held 6 bases outside the gene matches. The CDR3 reads CASSYGGQVPYNEQFF. The DNA for the CDR3 is TGTGCCAGCAGTTACGGAGGACAGGTTCCCTACAATGAGCAGTTCTTC.

This clonotype occurred a few times. The V call is TRBV7-9, the J call TRBJ2-3, with no clear D. This CDR3 contains 17 residues. V was clipped by 5 bases and J by 2 bases, with 20 bases between them. The germline V gene encodes CDR1 SEHNR and CDR2 FQNEAQ (reference sequence). CDR3 DNA sequence: TGTGCCAGCAGCCCCGTTATTAGAACGTTGGCCACAGATACGCAGTATTTT. As protein: CASSPVIRTLATDTQYF.

This clonotype has more than one count but fewer than ten. The chain is built from TRBV9 and TRBJ1-2, with a weak D call TRBD1 (5 bases). This CDR3 contains 14 residues. The V end lost 3 bases, the J end lost 2 bases, and 11 bases lay between the germline ends. In germline, CDR1 is SGDLS, CDR2 YYNGEE. Here the CDR3 reads CASSATGGNYGYTF. CDR3 bases: TGTGCCAGCAGCGCCACGGGGGGAAACTATGGCTACACCTTC. Full variable domain (outside the CDR3, taken from reference TRBV9 and TRBJ1-2): DSGVTQTPKHLITATGQRVTLRCSPRSGDLSVYWYQQSLDQGLQFLIQYYNGEERAKGNILERFSAQQFPDLHSELNLSSLELGDSALYFCASSATGGNYGYTFGSGTRLTVV.

This clonotype showed up many times. The CDR3 region has the DNA TGTGCCAGCAATAGGTTTACGGAGGAATTAGATACGCAGTATTTT. Translated: CASNRFTEELDTQYF. This rearrangement joins TRBV2 to TRBJ2-3; tentatively, D is TRBD2 (5 bases). The CDR3 extends over 15 amino acids. The V gene's germline CDR1 is SNHLY and CDR2 FYNNEI. The ends were cut back, 7 bases at V and 5 bases at J, with 19 bases in the middle. Full variable domain (rest looked up from reference TRBV2 and TRBJ2-3): EPEVTQTPSHQVTQMGQEVILRCVPISNHLYFYWYRQILGQKVEFLVSFYNNEISEKSEIFDDQFSVERPDGSNFTLKIRSTKLEDSAMYFCASNRFTEELDTQYFGPGTRLTVL.

This clonotype was detected ten times or more. The chain employs TRBV25-1 and TRBJ1-4, with D maybe TRBD1 (6 bases). The germline CDR1 and CDR2 sequences are MGHDK and SYGVNS. Trimming removed 6 bases at V and 8 bases at J, with 16 bases between. There are 14 residues in the CDR3. The CDR3 DNA reads as TGTGCCAGCAGCCGAAACAGGGACTCCGAAAAACTGTTTTTT. Translation: CASSRNRDSEKLFF.

This clonotype has just a few counts. The chain combines TRBV6-1 with TRBJ1-1; 8 bases are a match to TRBD1. V was pared by 5 bases and J by 0 bases, with 8 bases of the junction left unmatched. The CDR3 covers 16 residues. Germline V gene lookup returns CDR1 MNHNS and CDR2 SASEGT. The CDR3 region is CASSRQGLGLNTEAFF. The CDR3 region has the DNA TGTGCCAGCAGTCGACAGGGGTTAGGATTGAACACTGAAGCTTTCTTT.

This clonotype was detected ten times or more. The J gene is TRBJ2-1, the V gene TRBV29-1; TRBD1 is a possible D gene (6 bases). This CDR3 comprises 14 residues. CDR1 is SQVTM, CDR2 ANQGSEA, per germline. V was pared by 5 bases and J by 1 base, with 12 bases between. In nucleotides, the CDR3 is TGCAGCGTTTTGAGGGGGAAGTCCTACAATGAGCAGTTCTTC. It codes for CSVLRGKSYNEQFF.

Details on this clonotype: A junction boundary mismatches the germline segment, possibly from a read error. The chain is built from TRBV10-3 and TRBJ2-1, with D possibly matching TRBD1 (5 bases). Germline loops: CDR1 ENHRY, CDR2 SYGVKD. CDR3 length equals 18 residues. CDR3 sequence: CTISPVGNRNPLYNEQFF. The DNA of the CDR3 is TGTACCATCAGTCCCGTAGGAAACAGGAACCCCCTCTACAATGAGCAGTTCTTC.

This clonotype has ten or more counts. This chain joins TRBV7-2 and TRBJ2-1; 8 nucleotides align to TRBD1. Per germline, CDR1 SGHTA and CDR2 FQGNSA. This CDR3 comprises 16 residues. V trimming: 1 base; J trimming: 7 bases; junction bases outside the gene matches: 9. CDR3 sequence (DNA): TGTGCCAGCAGCTTAGAGCTAACAGGGGGGATGAATGAGCAGTTCTTC. Its translation: CASSLELTGGMNEQFF.